The 27 T cell receptor beta chains below were found in one sample sequenced in a study of shared clonotypes between healthy human individuals. Assay: immunoSEQ multiplex PCR; the TCRdb copy retains only in-frame clones and omits some. The data hold approximately 980,000 clones, with about three quarters observed a single time. The source material was memory CD4+ T cells sorted from blood. Subset noted: CD45RA-negative fraction. These receptors were taken from a man between 18 and 29 years old in good health.

The genes are TRBV7-2 and TRBJ1-1; D is unclear. CDR1 SGHTA and CDR2 FQGNSA come from the germline V gene. Between the trimmed V and J ends, which lost 4 bases and 4 bases, there was a span of 10 bases. The CDR3 spans 13 residues. The CDR3 DNA follows: TGTGCCAGCAGCTCCCTCAAGGGCACTGAAGCTTTCTTT. It encodes CASSSLKGTEAFF.

As to this clone: A junction end diverges from the germline sequence, so it may reflect a read error. The V call is TRBV19, the J call TRBJ2-7, with 10 positions matching TRBD2. From germline, CDR1 is LNHDA and CDR2 SQIVND (reference sequence). This CDR3 is built from 10 residues. CDR3 protein: CLAGVNEQYF. The CDR3 DNA reads as TGCCTAGCGGGAGTAAACGAGCAGTACTTC.

There are many counts of this clone. The chain uses TRBV2 and TRBJ2-2; D possibly corresponds to TRBD2 (6 bases). Germline V gene lookup returns CDR1 SNHLY and CDR2 FYNNEI. Trimming left V 7 bases short and J 5 bases short, with 11 bases between. The CDR3 runs 13 residues. The CDR3 DNA sequence: TGTGCCAGCAAAGACCGGGAGACCGGGGAGCTGTTTTTT. This codes for CASKDRETGELFF.

The chain recombines TRBV6-1 with TRBJ1-5; possibly TRBD1 for D (5 bases). V was cut by 4 bases and J by 2 bases, with 15 bases left in between. The CDR3 has 16 residues. The germline V gene encodes CDR1 MNHNS and CDR2 SASEGT. The CDR3 sequence is CASSVLQGSGNQPQHF. CDR3 bases: TGTGCCAGCAGTGTACTTCAGGGTAGTGGCAATCAGCCCCAGCATTTT.

The V call is TRBV14, the J call TRBJ2-3, with 8 positions matching TRBD2. The ends lost 1 base at V and 1 base at J; junction bases unmatched: 4. Looked up from germline, CDR1 is SGHDN and CDR2 is FVKESK. CDR3 length: 16 amino acids. CDR3: CASSQASGFRTDTQYF. CDR3 DNA sequence: TGTGCCAGCAGCCAAGCTAGCGGGTTCCGCACAGATACGCAGTATTTT.

The chain employs TRBV30 and TRBJ1-3, with TRBD1 identical over 7 bases. The trim removed 2 bases at V and 0 bases at J, leaving 4 bases unmatched. This CDR3 comprises 15 residues. The germline V gene has CDR1 GTSNPN and CDR2 SVGIG (reference sequence). The CDR3 DNA is TGTGCCTGGAGTTCAGGGGGAAGCTCTGGAAACACCATATATTTT. This translates into CAWSSGGSSGNTIYF.

V gene TRBV5-4 combines with J gene TRBJ2-5; D is unresolved. The CDR3 spans 14 residues. CDR1 and CDR2 (germline): SGHNT, YYREEE (reference sequence). V was cut by 4 bases and J by 5 bases, with 15 bases left in between. CDR3 DNA: TGTGCCAGCAGCCCTCCCCGGGCGAGGGAGACCCAGTACTTC. Translated, it gives CASSPPRARETQYF.

As concerns this clone: Distinct nucleotide sequences in the sample also encode this CDR3. The chain carries TRBV9 and TRBJ2-3, with D perhaps TRBD1 (6 bases). Germline V CDR1 and CDR2: SGDLS, YYNGEE. Trimming removed 4 bases at V and 0 bases at J, with 12 bases between. The CDR3 length is 15 residues. The CDR3 nucleotides read TGTGCCAGCAGCAGAGGGGGTTTGAGCACAGATACGCAGTATTTT. It specifies CASSRGGLSTDTQYF.

The chain is built from TRBV9 and TRBJ2-5; 8 positions match TRBD2. CDR1 is SGDLS and CDR2 is YYNGEE in the germline V gene. This CDR3 has 18 residues. The V gene end was trimmed by 0 bases and the J gene end by 4 bases; junction bases not matched to a gene: 14. The CDR3 nucleotides are TGTGCCAGCAGCGTAGGAGGAGCGGGAGATGGGTTCGGAGAGACCCAGTACTTC. This translates into CASSVGGAGDGFGETQYF.

Notes on this clone: A far more abundant clone sits one base away, making this likely a read error. The chain employs TRBV11-3 and TRBJ2-3; no firm D call. Germline CDR1 reads SGHNT; CDR2 reads YENEEA. The CDR3 has 12 amino acids. CDR3: CASSLDTDTQYF. In DNA form, the CDR3 reads TGTGCCAGCAGCCTAGACACAGATACGCAGTATTTT.

In this sample, this clone turned up a few times. This chain connects TRBV7-2 to TRBJ2-7; D ambiguous. CDR1 SGHTA and CDR2 FQGNSA come from the germline V gene. CDR3 length: 14 residues. V was pared by 5 bases and J by 0 bases, with 11 bases between. CDR3 nucleotide sequence: TGTGCCAGCAGCCCCCTAGTAGGCTCCTACGAGCAGTACTTC. Residues: CASSPLVGSYEQYF.

The chain couples TRBV6-5 to TRBJ1-6, with a possible D match to TRBD1 (5 bases). The germline V gene encodes CDR1 MNHEY and CDR2 SVGAGI. CDR3 length equals 14 residues. V lost 6 bases and J 7 bases, leaving 13 bases between the germline ends. Written as DNA, the CDR3 is TGTGCCAGCAGCGCCTTGGGGGGGAATTCACCCCTCCACTTT. This gives the protein CASSALGGNSPLHF.

The V call is TRBV5-4, the J call TRBJ1-1; 7 bases match TRBD1. This CDR3 contains 12 residues. The V and J ends lost 4 bases and 8 bases, in that order; junction bases with no gene match: 5. CDR1 and CDR2 from the germline V gene are SGHNT and YYREEE (reference sequence). The DNA for the CDR3 is TGTGCCAGCAGCAGGGACAGTCTCGAAGCTTTCTTT. Amino acid sequence: CASSRDSLEAFF. The complete variable domain, with remaining parts taken from reference TRBV5-4 and TRBJ1-1, reads ETGVTQSPTHLIKTRGQQVTLRCSSQSGHNTVSWYQQALGQGPQFIFQYYREEENGRGNFPPRFSGLQFPNYSSELNVNALELDDSALYLCASSRDSLEAFFGQGTRLTVV.

As to this clone: Other DNA sequences in the same sample also yield this CDR3. The V call is TRBV18, the J call TRBJ1-1; possible D gene TRBD1, 6 bases. Germline-derived CDR1 and CDR2 are KGHSH and LQKENI. The V and J ends lost 3 bases and 0 bases respectively, with 11 bases between them. This CDR3 is built from 15 residues. The CDR3: CASSPPTGMNTEAFF. The CDR3 DNA is TGTGCCAGCTCACCTCCGACAGGCATGAACACTGAAGCTTTCTTT.

V is TRBV6-5 and J is TRBJ2-7; D is unclear. The CDR3 has 11 residues. The germline V gene has CDR1 MNHEY and CDR2 SVGAGI. V gave up 3 bases and J gave up 7 bases, with 7 bases separating them. As DNA, the CDR3 is TGTGCCAGCAGTTATTTGTGGGAGCAGTACTTC. Its translation is CASSYLWEQYF.

The V and J genes are TRBV30 and TRBJ2-5; 8 nucleotides align to TRBD2. With 6 bases clipped from V and 4 bases from J, the junction kept 16 bases outside the gene matches. This CDR3 region has 16 residues. The germline CDR1 and CDR2 sequences are GTSNPN and SVGIG (reference sequence). CDR3 loop: CACLHSRKRERETQYF. DNA of the CDR3: TGTGCCTGCCTGCATTCGAGAAAGCGGGAGCGAGAGACCCAGTACTTC.

This chain uses TRBV28 with TRBJ1-4; D is undetermined. This CDR3 is 14 amino acids long. Germline-derived CDR1 and CDR2 are MDHEN and SYDVKM. The V end was cut by 4 bases, the J end by 8 bases, with 14 bases between. DNA for the CDR3: TGTGCCAGCAGTTCCCCGCAAACAGCCGAAAAACTGTTTTTT. Translated: CASSSPQTAEKLFF. Supplemented by reference TRBV28 and TRBJ1-4, the full variable domain reads DVKVTQSSRYLVKRTGEKVFLECVQDMDHENMFWYRQDPGLGLRLIYFSYDVKMKEKGDIPEGYSVSREKKERFSLILESASTNQTSMYLCASSSPQTAEKLFFGSGTQLSVL.

This chain uses TRBV5-1 with TRBJ2-3; 7 bases match TRBD1. The trim removed 4 bases at V and 4 bases at J, leaving 12 bases unmatched. The CDR3 is made up of 16 amino acids. CDR1 and CDR2 from the germline V gene are SGHRS and YFSETQ. The CDR3 sequence is CASSPPSRGGADTQYF. For the CDR3, the DNA is TGCGCCAGCAGCCCCCCCTCTCGAGGGGGCGCAGATACGCAGTATTTT.

This clone was observed a single time. The rearrangement uses TRBV7-2 and TRBJ2-7; 10 nucleotides match TRBD1. J gave up 5 bases and V 4 bases, and 11 bases lay outside the gene matches. The CDR3 is 16 amino acids. The germline V gene encodes CDR1 SGHTA and CDR2 FQGNSA. The CDR3 loop is CASSSQTGGVKNEQYF. CDR3 in DNA: TGTGCCAGCAGCTCCCAGACAGGGGGCGTGAAAAACGAGCAGTACTTC.

J is TRBJ1-2 and V is TRBV27, with D uncertain. The CDR3 runs 13 residues. Looked up from germline, CDR1 is MNHEY and CDR2 is SMNVEV (reference sequence). V was pared by 6 bases and J by 1 base, with 9 bases between. As DNA, the CDR3 is TGTGCCAGCAGCCTGGGGTTTAACTATGGCTACACCTTC. Amino acid sequence: CASSLGFNYGYTF.

The rearrangement uses TRBV19 and TRBJ2-1, with 7 bases fitting TRBD2. V shed 4 bases, J shed 7 bases, and the junction held 10 bases outside the gene matches. Germline-derived CDR1 and CDR2 are LNHDA and SQIVND (reference sequence). The CDR3 contains 15 residues. The CDR3 sequence is CASSTLAARANEQFF. The CDR3 DNA is TGTGCCAGTAGTACTCTAGCGGCAAGGGCAAATGAGCAGTTCTTC.

This clone has ten or more counts. The gene calls are TRBV15 and TRBJ2-3; tentatively, D is TRBD1 (6 bases). CDR3 size: 15 residues. Between the trimmed V and J ends, which lost 1 base and 2 bases, there was a span of 10 bases. Germline-derived CDR1 and CDR2 are LNHNV and YYDKDF (reference sequence). In DNA, the CDR3 is TGTGCCACCAGCAGAGGGGACACCTACACAGATACGCAGTATTTT. Its translation: CATSRGDTYTDTQYF.

The chain employs TRBV28 and TRBJ2-6, with D uncertain. Germline CDR1 reads MDHEN; CDR2 reads SYDVKM. The CDR3 spans 15 residues. With 5 bases removed from V and 1 base from J, the gap between germline ends came to 9 bases. The CDR3 region has the DNA TGTGCCAGCAGTACACCTAGGTCTGGGGCCAACGTCCTGACTTTC. Amino acids: CASSTPRSGANVLTF.

The chain has TRBV7-6 and TRBJ2-2, with TRBD1 matching over 12 bases. Germline V gene data show CDR1 as SGHVS and CDR2 as FNYEAQ. V shed 7 bases, J shed 7 bases, and the junction held 4 bases outside the gene matches. This CDR3 has 14 residues. The CDR3, as DNA: TGTGCCAGCACGGGACAGGGGGCCAACGGGGAGCTGTTTTTT. As protein: CASTGQGANGELFF.

V is TRBV11-2 and J is TRBJ2-7; 9 bases map to TRBD1. V lost 3 bases to trimming and J lost 3 bases; unmatched junction nucleotides: 3. CDR1 and CDR2 (germline): SGHAT, FQNNGV. CDR3 size: 14 residues. In DNA, the CDR3 is TGTGCCAGCAGCTTTGGACAGGGGATCTACGAGCAGTACTTC. It specifies CASSFGQGIYEQYF.

The table lists this clone with a count of one. This chain uses TRBV30 with TRBJ2-4, with 8 positions matching TRBD2. The germline CDR1 and CDR2 sequences are GTSNPN and SVGIG (reference sequence). With 3 bases clipped from V and 2 bases from J, the junction kept 12 bases outside the gene matches. The CDR3 is 17 residues long. CDR3 DNA: TGTGCCTGGAGAGCAAATGGACTAGCCCTTACCAAAAACATTCAGTACTTC. Protein: CAWRANGLALTKNIQYF.

V gene TRBV5-1 combines with J gene TRBJ2-3; TRBD1 might be the D (6 bases). This CDR3 is built from 15 residues. Trimming took off 6 bases at V and 1 base at J, with 15 bases between the two ends. Germline values: CDR1 SGHRS, CDR2 YFSETQ. CDR3 bases: TGCGCCAGCACCCCAGGGGCGCTCGGCACAGATACGCAGTATTTT. Amino acids: CASTPGALGTDTQYF.